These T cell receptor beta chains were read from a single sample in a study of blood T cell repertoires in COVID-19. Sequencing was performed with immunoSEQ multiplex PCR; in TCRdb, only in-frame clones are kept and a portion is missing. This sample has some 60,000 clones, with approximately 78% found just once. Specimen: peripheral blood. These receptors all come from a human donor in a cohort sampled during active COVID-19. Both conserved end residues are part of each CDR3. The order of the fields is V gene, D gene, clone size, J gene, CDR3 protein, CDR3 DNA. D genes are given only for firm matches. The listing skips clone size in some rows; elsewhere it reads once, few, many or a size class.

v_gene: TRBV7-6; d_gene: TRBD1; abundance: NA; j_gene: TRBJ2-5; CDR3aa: CASSIYRGEETQYF; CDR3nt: TGTGCCAGCAGCATCTACAGGGGCGAAGAGACCCAGTACTTC
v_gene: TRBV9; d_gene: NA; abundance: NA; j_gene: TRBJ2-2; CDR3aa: CASSVDRYPGELFF; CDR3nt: TGTGCCAGCAGCGTCGACAGGTATCCCGGGGAGCTGTTTTTT
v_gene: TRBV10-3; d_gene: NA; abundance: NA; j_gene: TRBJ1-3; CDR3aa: CAISRTPGNTIYF; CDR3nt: TGTGCCATCAGTCGGACTCCTGGAAACACCATATATTTT
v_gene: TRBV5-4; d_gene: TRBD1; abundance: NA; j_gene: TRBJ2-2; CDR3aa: CASSLAKDRSGRELFF; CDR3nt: TGTGCCAGCAGCTTGGCTAAGGACAGGAGCGGCCGGGAGCTGTTTTTT
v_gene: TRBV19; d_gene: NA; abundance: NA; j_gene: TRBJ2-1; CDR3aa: CASSSSAGNEQFF; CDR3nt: TGTGCCAGTAGTAGTAGTGCGGGGAATGAGCAGTTCTTC
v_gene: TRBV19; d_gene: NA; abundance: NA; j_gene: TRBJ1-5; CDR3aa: CASSIQGKQMGQPQHF; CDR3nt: TGTGCCAGTAGTATACAGGGGAAACAGATGGGTCAGCCCCAGCATTTT
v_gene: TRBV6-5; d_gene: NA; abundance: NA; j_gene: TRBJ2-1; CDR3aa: CASRHNNEQFF; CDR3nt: TGTGCCAGCAGACACAACAATGAGCAGTTCTTC
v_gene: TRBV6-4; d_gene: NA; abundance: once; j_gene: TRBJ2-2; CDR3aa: CASSATGAGELFF; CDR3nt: TGTGCCAGCAGCGCCACAGGCGCCGGGGAGCTGTTTTTT
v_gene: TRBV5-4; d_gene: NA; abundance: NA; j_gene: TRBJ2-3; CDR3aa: CASSSPQSLRNLDTQYF; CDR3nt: TGTGCCAGCAGCTCCCCCCAGAGTCTGCGGAATCTGGATACGCAGTATTTT
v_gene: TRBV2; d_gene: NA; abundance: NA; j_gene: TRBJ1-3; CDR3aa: CARLTVQGGNTIYF; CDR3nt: TGTGCCAGATTGACAGTTCAAGGAGGAAACACCATATATTTT
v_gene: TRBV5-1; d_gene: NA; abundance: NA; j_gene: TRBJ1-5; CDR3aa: CASSFREKSNQPQHF; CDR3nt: TGCGCCAGCAGCTTTCGGGAGAAGAGCAATCAGCCCCAGCATTTT
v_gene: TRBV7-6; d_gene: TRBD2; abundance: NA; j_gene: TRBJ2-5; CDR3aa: CASSLLLRASGVGETQYF; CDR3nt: TGTGCCAGCAGCTTACTTCTTAGGGCTAGCGGGGTTGGGGAGACCCAGTACTTC
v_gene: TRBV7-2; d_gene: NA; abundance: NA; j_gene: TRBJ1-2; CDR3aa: CASSPNSGYTF; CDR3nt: TGTGCCAGCAGCCCCAATTCTGGCTACACCTTC
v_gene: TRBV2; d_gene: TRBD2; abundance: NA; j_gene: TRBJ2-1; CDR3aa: CASSETSGGYNEQFF; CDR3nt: TGTGCCAGCAGTGAGACTAGCGGGGGATACAATGAGCAGTTCTTC
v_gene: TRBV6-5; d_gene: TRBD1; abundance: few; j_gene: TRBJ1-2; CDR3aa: CASRRGQVAGYTF; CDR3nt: TGTGCCAGCAGACGAGGACAGGTAGCCGGCTACACCTTC
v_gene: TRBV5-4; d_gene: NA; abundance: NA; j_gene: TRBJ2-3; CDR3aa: CASRISGGTDTQYF; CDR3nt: TGTGCCAGCAGGATTAGCGGTGGGACAGATACGCAGTATTTT
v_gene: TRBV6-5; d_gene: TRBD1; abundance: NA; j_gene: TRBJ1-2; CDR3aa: CASRTGLFNYGYTF; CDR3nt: TGTGCCAGCCGGACAGGGCTGTTTAACTATGGCTACACCTTC
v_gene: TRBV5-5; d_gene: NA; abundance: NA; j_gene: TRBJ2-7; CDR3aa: CASSRMGGGEQYF; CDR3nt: TGTGCCAGCAGCCGCATGGGAGGGGGCGAGCAGTACTTC
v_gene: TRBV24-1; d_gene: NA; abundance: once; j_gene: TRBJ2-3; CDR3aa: CATSGSGTDTQYF; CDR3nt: TGTGCCACCAGTGGCTCAGGCACAGATACGCAGTATTTT
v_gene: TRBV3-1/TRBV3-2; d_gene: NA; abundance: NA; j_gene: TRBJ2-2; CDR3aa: CASSHGGNTGELFF; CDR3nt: TGTGCCAGCAGCCATGGAGGGAACACCGGGGAGCTGTTTTTT
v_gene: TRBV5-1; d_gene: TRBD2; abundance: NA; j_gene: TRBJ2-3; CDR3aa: CASSLTAGRADTQYF; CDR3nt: TGCGCCAGCAGCTTGACGGCAGGGAGGGCAGATACGCAGTATTTT
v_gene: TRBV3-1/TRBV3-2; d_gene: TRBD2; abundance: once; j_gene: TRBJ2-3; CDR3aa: CASSQARTSSADTQYF; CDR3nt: TGTGCCAGCAGCCAAGCTCGGACTAGCAGTGCAGATACGCAGTATTTT
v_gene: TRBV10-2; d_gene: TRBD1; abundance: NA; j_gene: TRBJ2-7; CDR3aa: CASRAGQGIDEQYF; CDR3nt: TGCGCCAGCAGGGCGGGACAGGGTATAGACGAGCAGTACTTC
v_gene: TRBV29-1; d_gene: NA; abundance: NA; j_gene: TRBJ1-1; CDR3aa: CSSHQLGTGTEAFF; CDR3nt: TGCAGTTCTCACCAATTGGGCACTGGCACTGAAGCTTTCTTT
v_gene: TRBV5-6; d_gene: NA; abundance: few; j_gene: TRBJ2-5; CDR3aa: CASSYLQGRSETQYF; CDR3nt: TGTGCCAGCAGCTACCTACAGGGACGTTCGGAGACCCAGTACTTC
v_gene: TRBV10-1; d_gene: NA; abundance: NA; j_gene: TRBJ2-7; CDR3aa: CARHSISYEQYF; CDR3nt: TGCGCCCGACACTCGATCTCCTACGAGCAGTACTTC
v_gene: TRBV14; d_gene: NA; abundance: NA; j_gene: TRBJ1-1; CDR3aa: CASSPLLSVGPNTEAFF; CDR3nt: TGTGCCAGCAGCCCCCTTTTATCAGTTGGTCCGAACACTGAAGCTTTCTTT
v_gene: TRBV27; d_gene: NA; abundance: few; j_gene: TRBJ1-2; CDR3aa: CASSSYGGNYGYTF; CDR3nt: TGTGCCAGCAGTTCGTACGGAGGGAACTATGGCTACACCTTC
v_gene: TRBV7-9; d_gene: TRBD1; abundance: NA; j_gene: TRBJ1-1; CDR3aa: CASSLRDRNTEAFF; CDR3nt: TGTGCCAGCAGCTTAAGGGACAGGAACACTGAAGCTTTCTTT
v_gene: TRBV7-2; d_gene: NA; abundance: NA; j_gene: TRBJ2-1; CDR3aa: CASSFLDSYNEQFF; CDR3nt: TGTGCCAGCAGCTTTCTGGACAGCTACAATGAGCAGTTCTTC